These 21 T cell receptor beta chains originate from one sample sequenced in a study of cytomegalovirus exposure and HLA in healthy donors (dated by TCRdb to the late 2010s). To prepare the library, the immunoSEQ multiplex PCR assay was applied. For the multiplex PCR, a mixture combining 60 forward primers for TCR Vbeta segments and 13 reverse primers for TCR Jbeta segments was used. As stored in TCRdb, this immuneACCESS dataset retains in-frame rearrangements with V and J assigned. A fraction of the clones does not appear; measured against another copy, unresolved V genes explain less than half of the discrepancy, and the remainder lacks a known reason. Here the sample has under 200,000 clones; 65% to 85% occur a single time. The leading ten clones occupy around 3% of the sample. The sequencing input was PBMCs. The origin of the receptors is a woman in her 50s in good health and CMV-seropositive.

This chain joins TRBV7-6 and TRBJ2-3; TRBD2 aligns across 7 bases. The CDR3 loop spans 16 amino acids. Germline CDR1 reads SGHVS; CDR2 reads FNYEAQ. Trimming took 3 bases from V and 0 from J; bases not matched to a gene: 6. The CDR3 region is CASSFPLAVSTDTQYF. In DNA form, the CDR3 reads TGTGCCAGCAGCTTCCCGCTAGCGGTTAGCACAGATACGCAGTATTTT. Full variable domain (rest looked up from reference TRBV7-6 and TRBJ2-3): GAGVSQSPRYKVTKRGQDVALRCDPISGHVSLYWYRQALGQGPEFLTYFNYEAQQDKSGLPNDRFSAERPEGSISTLTIQRTEQRDSAMYRCASSFPLAVSTDTQYFGPGTRLTVL.

A single count supports this clone. The J gene is TRBJ1-5, the V gene TRBV7-7; maybe TRBD1 (5 bases). Between the trimmed V and J ends, which lost 1 base and 0 bases, there was a span of 13 bases. CDR1 is SSHAT and CDR2 is FNYEAQ in the germline V gene (reference sequence). The CDR3 loop spans 17 amino acids. CDR3 region: CASSLGTRGGSNQPQHF. In DNA, the CDR3 is TGTGCCAGCAGCTTAGGTACACGGGGGGGTAGCAATCAGCCCCAGCATTTT.

The V call is TRBV9, the J call TRBJ1-2; D might be TRBD1 (6 bases). The CDR3 runs to 13 residues. Germline CDR1 is SGDLS and CDR2 is YYNGEE. V lost 3 bases and J lost 1, with 7 bases in between. DNA for the CDR3: TGTGCCAGCAGCGGCAGGGGTAACTATGGCTACACCTTC. Translation: CASSGRGNYGYTF.

J is TRBJ1-1 and V is TRBV19; possibly TRBD1 for D (5 bases). Germline V gene data show CDR1 as LNHDA and CDR2 as SQIVND (reference sequence). The CDR3 covers 15 residues. The V gene lost 7 bases and the J gene lost 4 bases, with 19 bases spanning the gap. The CDR3 sequence is CASTKQGGTFTEAFF. The CDR3 DNA follows: TGTGCCAGTACAAAGCAAGGCGGGACCTTCACTGAAGCTTTCTTT.

The chain links TRBV9 to TRBJ1-3; D gene unclear. V shed 0 bases and J shed 5 bases, with 3 bases lying between them. This CDR3 region has 12 residues. Germline V gene lookup returns CDR1 SGDLS and CDR2 YYNGEE. The CDR3 spells CASSVDRNTIYF. DNA for the CDR3: TGTGCCAGCAGCGTAGACAGAAACACCATATATTTT.

The chain carries TRBV11-2 and TRBJ2-2, with D perhaps matching TRBD1 (6 bases). Germline V gene data show CDR1 as SGHAT and CDR2 as FQNNGV. V was trimmed by 5 bases and J by 1 base, leaving 8 bases between them. The CDR3 contains 14 residues. The CDR3 DNA sequence: TGTGCCAGCAGCCCAGGGGTGAACACCGGGGAGCTGTTTTTT. It codes for CASSPGVNTGELFF.

About this clone itself: Different DNA sequences within this sample yield the same CDR3. The chain couples TRBV5-1 to TRBJ1-1; the D is unclear. The CDR3 length is 14 residues. CDR1 SGHRS and CDR2 YFSETQ come from the germline V gene. V shed 0 bases and J shed 8 bases, with 14 bases lying between them. This CDR3 reads CASSLVHSPLEAFF. Here the CDR3 DNA reads TGCGCCAGCAGCTTGGTTCATAGCCCACTCGAAGCTTTCTTT.

This rearrangement joins TRBV19 to TRBJ2-1; perhaps TRBD1 as D (6 bases). The CDR3 consists of 16 residues. The germline V gene has CDR1 LNHDA and CDR2 SQIVND (reference sequence). V was pared by 0 bases and J by 3 bases, with 12 bases between. The CDR3 DNA reads as TGTGCCAGTAGTATAGAGGGGCAGGGGCGCTACAATGAGCAGTTCTTC. Amino acids: CASSIEGQGRYNEQFF.

V and J are TRBV7-3 and TRBJ1-2, with TRBD1 matching over 8 bases. The junction had 5 bases not matched to a gene; V was cut back by 3 bases and J by 8 bases. The V gene's germline CDR1 is SGHTA and CDR2 FQGTGA. The CDR3 extends over 13 amino acids. The CDR3 here is CASSFDRGGGYTF. CDR3 coding DNA: TGTGCCAGCAGCTTCGACAGGGGAGGCGGCTACACCTTC. The variable domain in full, completed from reference TRBV7-3 and TRBJ1-2, reads GAGVSQTPSNKVTEKGKYVELRCDPISGHTALYWYRQSLGQGPEFLIYFQGTGAADDSGLPNDRFFAVRPEGSVSTLKIQRTERGDSAVYLCASSFDRGGGYTFGSGTRLTVV.

As DNA, the CDR3 is TGCAGCGTGGTAAGACAGGGGGAGGTCGGAGGCTACACCTTC. Its translation is CSVVRQGEVGGYTF. The chain combines TRBV29-1 with TRBJ1-2, with 9 bases identical to TRBD1. Germline-derived CDR1 and CDR2 are SQVTM and ANQGSEA. V was pared by 6 bases and J by 8 bases, with 13 bases of the junction left unmatched. This CDR3 comprises 14 residues. The complete variable domain, with remaining parts taken from reference TRBV29-1 and TRBJ1-2, reads SAVISQKPSRDICQRGTSLTIQCQVDSQVTMMFWYRQQPGQSLTLIATANQGSEATYESGFVIDKFPISRPNLTFSTLTVSNMSPEDSSIYLCSVVRQGEVGGYTFGSGTRLTVV.

The V gene is TRBV7-2, the J gene TRBJ2-1; D unresolved. Germline V CDR1 and CDR2: SGHTA, FQGNSA. This CDR3 spans 14 amino acids. V was pared by 4 bases and J by 9 bases, with 16 bases between. The CDR3 DNA reads TGTGCCAGCAGCTCTACCTTCGACTCTCTTGAGCAGTTCTTC. Translated: CASSSTFDSLEQFF.

The chain couples TRBV27 to TRBJ1-1; 7 bases are shared with TRBD1. With V trimmed by 5 bases and J by 6 bases, 6 bases remained unmatched. Germline loops: CDR1 MNHEY, CDR2 SMNVEV (reference sequence). The CDR3 is 13 residues long. CDR3 sequence reads: CASSIRQGAEAFF. DNA of the CDR3: TGTGCCAGCAGTATTCGACAGGGCGCTGAAGCTTTCTTT.

The chain joins TRBV11-2 to TRBJ2-5; possible D gene TRBD1, 5 bases. The germline V gene encodes CDR1 SGHAT and CDR2 FQNNGV. V lost 3 bases, J lost 5 bases, and 10 bases lay in between. The CDR3 is 13 amino acids. The CDR3 bases are TGTGCCAGCAGCTTTGGGGCCGGGGAGACCCAGTACTTC. This codes for CASSFGAGETQYF.

The rearrangement uses TRBV5-4 and TRBJ1-2; D is uncertain. CDR3 length: 14 amino acids. The ends were cut back, 2 bases at V and 3 bases at J, with 11 bases in the middle. Germline CDR1 and CDR2: SGHNT and YYREEE (reference sequence). DNA for the CDR3: TGTGCCAGCAGCTTCGGAGGGTTGGACTATGGCTACACCTTC. This codes for CASSFGGLDYGYTF.

The rearrangement uses TRBV7-8 and TRBJ2-1; TRBD1 is a possible D gene (6 bases). Per the germline V gene, CDR1 is SGHVS and CDR2 is FQNEAQ. V was cut by 8 bases and J by 7 bases, with 18 bases left in between. The CDR3 sequence is 14 residues long. The CDR3 loop is CASSQGRSRNEQFF. CDR3 coding DNA: TGTGCCAGCTCCCAGGGGCGCAGCAGAAATGAGCAGTTCTTC.

The rearrangement joins TRBV5-1 to TRBJ2-3, with 8 bases lining up with TRBD2. The germline gives CDR1 SGHRS, CDR2 YFSETQ. The CDR3 is 15 amino acids. V gave up 4 bases and J gave up 0 bases; unmatched junction bases: 4. The CDR3 sequence is CASSRRGDSTDTQYF. Written as DNA, the CDR3 is TGCGCCAGCAGCCGGCGGGGGGATAGCACAGATACGCAGTATTTT.

V gene TRBV5-1 combines with J gene TRBJ1-1; 7 bases align to TRBD1. V lost 2 bases, J lost 12 bases, and 19 bases stayed unmatched. The CDR3 loop spans 16 amino acids. Germline CDR1 is SGHRS and CDR2 is YFSETQ. The CDR3 protein is CASSLTGVSDHDLSFF. The CDR3 nucleotides read TGCGCCAGCAGCTTAACAGGGGTTTCGGACCACGACTTATCTTTCTTT.

This clone was counted once. CDR3 nucleotide sequence: TGTGCCAGCAGTGGCACGGACAGTCCAAGTACGCAGTATTTT. As protein: CASSGTDSPSTQYF. The rearrangement uses TRBV6-6 and TRBJ2-3; a weak D match, TRBD1 (6 bases). V was pared by 5 bases and J by 8 bases, with 17 bases between. Germline values: CDR1 MNHNY, CDR2 SVGAGI (reference sequence). This CDR3 comprises 14 residues.

A few counts support this clone. This sequence joins TRBV27 and TRBJ2-7; 8 bases are a match to TRBD2. The CDR3 runs to 15 residues. Germline V gene sequence: CDR1 MNHEY, CDR2 SMNVEV (reference sequence). J lost 7 bases, V lost 2 bases, and 10 bases had no gene match. For the CDR3, the DNA is TGTGCCAGCAGTTTACGGACTAGCTCCCCCGAAGAGCAGTACTTC. It is translated as CASSLRTSSPEEQYF.

The V call is TRBV2, the J call TRBJ2-7, with D possibly TRBD2 on 5 matching bases. CDR3 size: 13 residues. The germline V gene encodes CDR1 SNHLY and CDR2 FYNNEI. The V end lost 4 bases, the J end lost 3 bases, and 10 bases lay between the germline ends. CDR3: CASSGLSVYEQYF. CDR3 coding DNA: TGTGCCAGCAGTGGACTATCGGTCTACGAGCAGTACTTC.

The V and J genes are TRBV4-1 and TRBJ2-1; 10 nucleotides align to TRBD2. The CDR3 totals 17 residues. Germline CDR1 and CDR2: MGHRA and YSYEKL. Trimming removed 3 bases from V and 5 bases from J; junction bases left unmatched: 10. Written as DNA, the CDR3 is TGCGCCAGCAGCCATCAATCGGGACTAGCGACTAACAATGAGCAGTTCTTC. Translating gives CASSHQSGLATNNEQFF.